This T cell receptor (beta chain) came from a study of Graves' ophthalmopathy and Graves' hyperthyroidism. Each donor who had ophthalmopathy showed moderate-to-severe activity, a CAS of ≥3, a NOSPECS of ≥4, and a duration under 3 months. Unmatched junction bases numbered 7, after V lost 6 bases and J lost 6 bases. This CDR3 spans 12 amino acids. CDR1 and CDR2 from the germline V gene are SQVTM and ANQGSEA. Study results and limitations: The majority of expanded thyroid clonotypes above 0.001 frequency also occurred in blood.

TCR beta CDR3 amplification used RNA transcripts. Amplification began with first-round RT-PCR using HTBI primers, then second-round multiplex PCR was performed. TCRdb processed the multiplex PCR reads anew with MiXCR; each CDR3 protein has one entry. This table has 660,000 or so distinct CDR3 sequences, about 40% appearing once. This clonotype showed up many times. Its antigen is not identified. The clonotype comes from an adult man with Graves' ophthalmopathy. The sequenced sample was peripheral blood. V and J are TRBV29-1 and TRBJ1-1, with 7 nucleotides matching TRBD1. The CDR3 is CSVGDSAPEAFF. The CDR3 DNA follows: TGCAGCGTAGGGGACAGTGCGCCTGAAGCTTTCTTT.